A single sample is the source of the 17 T cell receptor beta chains below, sequenced in a study of control samples from healthy donors and cancer patients. TCRdb's copy holds only in-frame clones and misses some; the assay was immunoSEQ multiplex PCR. The profile shows tens of thousands of clones, 88% of them singletons. The specimen was PBMCs. The receptors were sampled from a man over 45 with head and neck cancer.

The CDR3 loop reads CASSVWQGATGELFF. The CDR3 DNA follows: TGTGCCAGTTCAGTTTGGCAGGGAGCCACCGGGGAGCTGTTTTTT. The genes are TRBV19 and TRBJ2-2; either TRBD1 or TRBD2 may supply D (5 bases each). CDR1 and CDR2 (germline): LNHDA, SQIVND (reference sequence). Trimming took off 8 bases at V and 4 bases at J, with 17 bases between the two ends. The CDR3 spans 15 residues.

The chain carries TRBV27 and TRBJ1-1; D perhaps matches TRBD1 (5 bases). Trimming cost V 5 bases and J 5 bases, with 12 bases left between them. The CDR3 has 13 amino acids. Germline-derived CDR1 and CDR2 are MNHEY and SMNVEV (reference sequence). CDR3 region: CASSQGWATEAFF. The DNA for the CDR3 is TGTGCCAGCAGTCAGGGTTGGGCGACTGAAGCTTTCTTT.

The chain uses TRBV10-1 and TRBJ2-3; D unclear. V dropped 5 bases and J dropped 0 bases, with 6 bases sitting between them. This CDR3 contains 13 residues. CDR1 is WNHNN, CDR2 SYGVQD, per germline (reference sequence). The CDR3 region has the DNA TGCGCCAGCAGTTCTCCTAGCACAGATACGCAGTATTTT. Its translation is CASSSPSTDTQYF.

V and J are TRBV7-9 and TRBJ2-5; possible D gene TRBD2, 5 bases. CDR3 size: 16 residues. V gave up 1 base and J gave up 2 bases, with 14 bases separating them. Germline CDR1 is SEHNR and CDR2 is FQNEAQ (reference sequence). The CDR3 here is CASSLVGEGRQETQYF. In DNA, the CDR3 is TGTGCCAGCAGCTTAGTGGGCGAGGGCAGACAAGAGACCCAGTACTTC.

The chain combines TRBV6-5 with TRBJ1-5; no definite D call. Trimming cost V 6 bases and J 4 bases, with 10 bases left between them. The CDR3 has 13 amino acids. Germline values: CDR1 MNHEY, CDR2 SVGAGI. The CDR3, as DNA: TGTGCCAGCAGCCGTGCGACAAATCAGCCCCAGCATTTT. It specifies CASSRATNQPQHF.

The J gene is TRBJ2-7, the V gene TRBV6-5; a possible D gene is TRBD2 (6 bases). CDR3 length: 15 residues. Germline lookup yields CDR1 MNHEY and CDR2 SVGAGI. Trimming pared 2 bases from V and 2 bases from J, leaving 13 bases between. CDR3 bases: TGTGCCAGCAGTTACGGCGGGGCGGGGACCTACGAGCAGTACTTC. Its protein product is CASSYGGAGTYEQYF.

J is TRBJ2-5 and V is TRBV2; 9 nucleotides line up with TRBD2. The CDR3 contains 16 residues. J lost 0 bases, V lost 6 bases, and 8 bases had no gene match. Per the germline V gene, CDR1 is SNHLY and CDR2 is FYNNEI. CDR3 bases: TGTGCCAGCAGGCGCGGGAGGGCCCGGGACCAAGAGACCCAGTACTTC. This translates into CASRRGRARDQETQYF.

The chain employs TRBV7-9 and TRBJ1-6, with D uncertain. Between the trimmed V and J ends, which lost 0 bases and 9 bases, there was a span of 3 bases. The CDR3 totals 12 residues. CDR1 and CDR2 (germline): SEHNR, FQNEAQ (reference sequence). Here the CDR3 DNA reads TGTGCCAGCAGCTTAGCACGTTCACCCCTCCACTTT. It is translated as CASSLARSPLHF.

This clone was picked up one time. This chain links TRBV27 with TRBJ1-2; 9 bases are a match to TRBD1. Germline V lookup: CDR1 MNHEY, CDR2 SMNVEV (reference sequence). Trimming removed 4 bases from V and 3 bases from J; junction bases left unmatched: 6. The CDR3 runs 15 residues. The CDR3, as DNA: TGTGCCAGCAGTTCCCCGACAGGGGGTCACTATGGCTACACCTTC. Protein product: CASSSPTGGHYGYTF.

The V gene is TRBV7-2, the J gene TRBJ1-1, with D tentatively TRBD1 (5 bases). Germline V gene data show CDR1 as SGHTA and CDR2 as FQGNSA. This CDR3 has 13 residues. V dropped 1 base and J dropped 7 bases, with 10 bases sitting between them. The CDR3 spells CASSLGGRVEAFF. The CDR3 region has the DNA TGTGCCAGCAGCTTAGGGGGCAGGGTTGAAGCTTTCTTT.

The CDR3 reads CAWSMGGSYEQYF. The CDR3 region has the DNA TGTGCCTGGAGTATGGGGGGCTCCTACGAGCAGTACTTC. This chain joins TRBV30 and TRBJ2-7, with D maybe TRBD2 (6 bases). Germline lookup yields CDR1 GTSNPN and CDR2 SVGIG (reference sequence). The CDR3 contains 13 residues. The V gene lost 2 bases and the J gene lost 0 bases, with 8 bases spanning the gap.

A single count supports this clone. The chain recombines TRBV5-6 with TRBJ1-2; the D gene is possibly TRBD1 (5 bases). Deletions cut 1 base from V and 7 bases from J, with 8 bases between. This CDR3 contains 12 residues. The germline V gene encodes CDR1 SGHDT and CDR2 YYEEEE. The CDR3 nucleotides read TGTGCCAGCAGCTTGTCAGGGTCTGGCTACACCTTC. It specifies CASSLSGSGYTF.

In nucleotides, the CDR3 is TGTGCCAGCAGCTCGAAGGGGCAGGGAGACGAGCAGTACTTC. This codes for CASSSKGQGDEQYF. This rearrangement joins TRBV5-4 to TRBJ2-7, with D perhaps assigned TRBD1 or TRBD2 (5 bases each). V was trimmed by 3 bases and J by 5 bases, leaving 15 bases between them. This CDR3 is 14 amino acids long. Germline V gene lookup returns CDR1 SGHNT and CDR2 YYREEE (reference sequence).

The chain employs TRBV6-2 or TRBV6-3 and TRBJ2-1; D unresolved. The V end lost 6 bases, the J end lost 8 bases, and 8 bases lay between the germline ends. The CDR3 sequence is 11 residues long. Germline CDR1 and CDR2: MNHEY and SVGEGT. In DNA, the CDR3 is TGTGCCAGCAGCCGTATGGATGAGCAGTTCTTC. Translating it yields CASSRMDEQFF.

This rearrangement joins TRBV7-9 to TRBJ1-1; D uncertain. The V gene lost 4 bases and the J gene lost 0 bases, with 12 bases spanning the gap. Per the germline V gene, CDR1 is SEHNR and CDR2 is FQNEAQ (reference sequence). This CDR3 has 15 residues. CDR3 sequence: CASSSLIGLNTEAFF. Here the CDR3 DNA reads TGTGCCAGCAGCTCCTTAATCGGGCTGAACACTGAAGCTTTCTTT.

The V and J genes are TRBV9 and TRBJ1-6; TRBD1 aligns across 12 bases. The V gene's germline CDR1 is SGDLS and CDR2 YYNGEE. V dropped 4 bases and J dropped 9; count of bases not matched to a gene: 8. CDR3 size: 16 residues. Written as DNA, the CDR3 is TGTGCCAGCAGCTTTCGGGACAGGGGGCTCGGTTCACCCCTCCACTTT. Protein product: CASSFRDRGLGSPLHF.

This sequence joins TRBV11-2 and TRBJ2-5; D is tentatively TRBD1 or TRBD2 (5 bases each). Trimming removed 6 bases from V and 4 bases from J, with 18 bases in between. This CDR3 spans 15 amino acids. Germline V gene lookup returns CDR1 SGHAT and CDR2 FQNNGV. The CDR3 sequence: CASRFIGTPGETQYF. CDR3 DNA: TGTGCCAGCAGGTTTATTGGGACGCCGGGAGAGACCCAGTACTTC.